What follows are 10 T cell receptor beta chains derived from one specimen sequenced in a study of T cell repertoires in cytomegalovirus infection. For these TCRs, the target antigens are not known. Via MiXCR, TCRdb re-called the reads, giving one row per CDR3 protein. This table holds fewer than 1,000,000 distinct CDR3 sequences, around 32% found once. This specimen was cultured CD8+ T cells from PBMCs, taken from culture after CMV antigen stimulation. Receptors were obtained from a human donor in good health (CMV status not recorded). Some clones in this sample may be carry-over from other donors' samples.

The rearrangement uses TRBV27 and TRBJ1-5; D gene unclear. The germline gives CDR1 MNHEY, CDR2 SMNVEV (reference sequence). This CDR3 has 14 residues. V lost 5 bases to trimming and J lost 5 bases, with 13 bases between them. The chain's CDR3 is CASSGWGFDQPQHF. The CDR3 bases are TGTGCCAGCAGTGGTTGGGGATTCGATCAGCCCCAGCATTTT.

This chain links TRBV29-1 with TRBJ2-3; D is uncertain. The V gene's germline CDR1 is SQVTM and CDR2 ANQGSEA. The CDR3 runs 10 residues. Trimming left V 7 bases short and J 6 bases short, with 8 bases between. The CDR3 DNA sequence: TGCAGCGGGCTTTTGGATACGCAGTATTTT. It is translated as CSGLLDTQYF.

The chain couples TRBV28 to TRBJ2-7, with no clear D. Germline loops: CDR1 MDHEN, CDR2 SYDVKM. The V and J ends lost 4 bases and 6 bases respectively, with 10 bases between them. The CDR3 spans 12 residues. CDR3 in DNA: TGTGCCAGCAGTTCCCCGAGCGTCGAGCAGTACGTC. As protein: CASSSPSVEQYV.

The V call is TRBV24-1, the J call TRBJ2-2; no firm D call. Between the trimmed V and J ends, which lost 0 bases and 4 bases, there was a span of 11 bases. The CDR3 covers 16 residues. Germline V gene lookup returns CDR1 KGHDR and CDR2 SFDVKD. As DNA, the CDR3 is TGTGCCACCAGTGATTTGGAGGCCTCTGGCACCGGGGAGCTGTTTTTT. This sequence encodes CATSDLEASGTGELFF.

The rearrangement links TRBV7-4 to TRBJ2-3, with D perhaps matching TRBD2 (7 bases). The CDR3 has 15 residues. From germline, CDR1 is SGHVT and CDR2 SQSDAQ. V was clipped by 1 base and J by 6 bases, with 14 bases between them. Written as DNA, the CDR3 is TGTGCCAGCAGCTTAGAAGAGGGGGGGCCCGATACGCAGTATTTT. Translated: CASSLEEGGPDTQYF.

The J gene is TRBJ2-1, the V gene TRBV9; no definite D call. CDR1 and CDR2 (germline): SGDLS, YYNGEE. Trimming removed 0 bases at V and 4 bases at J, with 11 bases between. The CDR3 sequence is 15 residues long. The CDR3 region is CASSVENYPYNEQFF. CDR3 nucleotides: TGTGCCAGCAGCGTAGAAAACTACCCATACAATGAGCAGTTCTTC.

This clonotype has at least ten counts. The chain joins TRBV6-2 or TRBV6-3 to TRBJ2-1; the D gene is possibly TRBD2 (6 bases). The CDR3 totals 12 residues. Deletions cut 2 bases from V and 9 bases from J, with 8 bases between. Per the germline V gene, CDR1 is MNHEY and CDR2 is SVGEGT. CDR3 coding DNA: TGTGCCAGCAGTTACGGGGGGAGTGAGCAGTTCTTC. As protein: CASSYGGSEQFF.

CDR3 amino acids: CASRPEGAHYGYTF. The CDR3 DNA reads TGTGCCAGCAGACCTGAGGGAGCCCACTATGGCTACACCTTC. This rearrangement joins TRBV28 to TRBJ1-2, with D unresolved. Germline V lookup: CDR1 MDHEN, CDR2 SYDVKM. Trimming pared 6 bases from V and 3 bases from J, leaving 14 bases between. The CDR3 sequence is 14 residues long.

This clonotype has a handful of counts. The chain joins TRBV7-9 to TRBJ1-5, with D uncertain. CDR1 SEHNR and CDR2 FQNEAQ come from the germline V gene (reference sequence). The CDR3 is 14 amino acids. Trimming stripped 5 bases from V and 5 bases from J, with 13 bases between. Here the CDR3 reads CASSPTGRDQPQHF. The CDR3 DNA reads as TGTGCCAGCAGCCCGACGGGTCGTGATCAGCCCCAGCATTTT.

The chain uses TRBV7-9 and TRBJ1-2, with a tentative D call TRBD1 (5 bases). V was clipped by 4 bases and J by 4 bases, with 16 bases between them. The CDR3 extends over 15 amino acids. Germline V CDR1 and CDR2: SEHNR, FQNEAQ (reference sequence). The CDR3 bases are TGTGCCAGCAGCTCGGGCCCAGGGCCGGGCTATGGCTACACCTTC. Its translation is CASSSGPGPGYGYTF. Using reference TRBV7-9 and TRBJ1-2 for the parts outside the CDR3, the full variable domain is DTGVSQNPRHKITKRGQNVTFRCDPISEHNRLYWYRQTLGQGPEFLTYFQNEAQLEKSRLLSDRFSAERPKGSFSTLEIQRTEQGDSAMYLCASSSGPGPGYGYTFGSGTRLTVV.